Below, one T cell receptor (beta chain) is given with its context. This entry comes from a study of blood T cell repertoires in COVID-19. Looking at the study overall: Some COVID-19 samples were acute and others convalescent; all came from the United States, Italy and Spain. T cells, B-cell-depleted T cells, or PBMCs supplied cDNA or gDNA.

Study processing details: Using reference gene primer amplification, nucleated cell counts were estimated. TCRdb keeps only in-frame clones here, not all; method: immunoSEQ multiplex PCR. The DNA gave D and trimming, while V, J and clone size come from that table. The sample lists 95,000 to 100,000 clones; around 85% were seen once. The sample was peripheral blood. This clonotype was obtained from a woman in her sixties or seventies with active or convalescent COVID-19.

CDR3 sequence: CASSGSIGQYF. DNA of the CDR3: TGTGCCAGCAGTGGTAGCATTGGGCAGTACTTC. The chain carries TRBV28 and TRBJ2-7, with D unclear. Germline assignment: CDR1 MDHEN and CDR2 SYDVKM. Trimming pared 5 bases from V and 9 bases from J, leaving 11 bases between. The CDR3 is made up of 11 amino acids.